This record concerns one T cell receptor (beta chain) sequence. Its target is not known. The sample is drawn from a study of shared clonotypes between healthy human individuals. Findings and limits, study-wide: Clonotype sharing among donors likely depends on sequencing depth. Relative to their counterparts shared across all four donors, non-shared clonotypes exhibited diminished generation probabilities.

TCRdb keeps only in-frame clones here, not all; method: immunoSEQ multiplex PCR. The table lists hundreds of thousands of clones, around 93% of them singletons, with approximately 25% in the top ten. CD45RO-negative cells were positively selected for CCR7, leaving out terminally differentiated effector memory CD45RA+ cells. The CDR3 loop spans 15 amino acids. Per germline, CDR1 SGHRS and CDR2 YFSETQ. V lost 5 bases and J lost 3, with 18 bases in between. This chain uses TRBV5-1 with TRBJ2-7; D may be TRBD1 or TRBD2 (6 bases each). Specimen: naive CD8+ T cells sorted from blood. This TCR came from a man younger than 45 in good health. Written as DNA, the CDR3 is TGCGCCAGCAGGGGGGGCTTCGGAGTCAACTACGAGCAGTACTTC. It codes for CASRGGFGVNYEQYF. The variable domain in full, completed from reference TRBV5-1 and TRBJ2-7, reads KAGVTQTPRYLIKTRGQQVTLSCSPISGHRSVSWYQQTPGQGLQFLFEYFSETQRNKGNFPGRFSGRQFSNSRSEMNVSTLELGDSALYLCASRGGFGVNYEQYFGPGTRLTVT.